The clone carrying this TCR beta chain was found a few times. This specimen belongs to a study of CD8+ T cells in alopecia areata. Reverse transcribed after extraction, RNA yielded cDNA as the sequencing template. Data came from immunoSEQ multiplex PCR; TCRdb stores just in-frame clones and leaves some out. The sample lists hundreds of thousands of clones, about three fifths occurring once. The CDR3 is 14 amino acids. CDR1 is SQVTM and CDR2 is ANQGSEA in the germline V gene. V lost 2 bases to trimming and J lost 0 bases, with 8 bases between them. The TCR was taken from a human donor with alopecia areata. The material sequenced was CD4+ T cells sorted from blood, taken at week 0. The chain is built from TRBV29-1 and TRBJ2-1; D perhaps matches TRBD1 (6 bases). The CDR3 nucleotides read TGCAGCGTTGAAAGGGACACCTCCTACAATGAGCAGTTCTTC. Its translation is CSVERDTSYNEQFF.